This T cell receptor (beta chain) was captured by sequencing in a study of blood T cell repertoires in COVID-19. About the study: Spain, Italy and the United States supplied samples that represented acute and convalescent COVID-19. PBMCs, B-cell-depleted T cells, or T cells were the source of the cDNA or gDNA that made up the material.

Participants' reported clinical history set cohort assignment. Within 2 weeks of study entry, exposed participants had contacted a PCR-confirmed or clinician-diagnosed COVID-19 case. The V end lost 2 bases, the J end lost 3 bases, and 10 bases lay between the germline ends. This CDR3 comprises 15 residues. Germline CDR1 and CDR2: MNHNS and SASEGT. Measured with immunoSEQ multiplex PCR; TCRdb has only the in-frame clones, and not every one. Altogether roughly 230,000 clones are present, around 83% being singletons, with the ten largest covering 5% to 7.5%. The sample holds one count of this clone. The V and J genes are TRBV6-1 and TRBJ1-4, with D perhaps TRBD1 (5 bases). What was sequenced was PBMCs or T cells enriched from blood (not recorded which). The TCR originated in a woman aged 45-65 years who had been exposed to COVID-19. The CDR3 spells CASSENRTPNEKLFF. In DNA form, the CDR3 reads TGTGCCAGCAGTGAAAACAGGACCCCTAATGAAAAACTGTTTTTT.